One sample yielded the 29 T cell receptor beta chains listed below, sequenced in a study of blood T cell repertoires in COVID-19. Sequencing used immunoSEQ multiplex PCR; TCRdb keeps in-frame clones, though not all of them. The sample yields hundreds of thousands of clones, about four fifths seen once. The specimen was peripheral blood. These receptors all stem from a woman aged 45-65 years who had recovered from COVID-19.

This rearrangement joins TRBV7-2 to TRBJ2-7, with D tentatively TRBD1 (5 bases). CDR1 is SGHTA and CDR2 is FQGNSA in the germline V gene. The ends were cut back, 5 bases at V and 3 bases at J, with 20 bases in the middle. This CDR3 has 16 residues. CDR3 in DNA: TGTGCCAGCAGCCCCAGGGCCGTAGGGTCTCTCTACGAGCAGTACTTC. Protein product: CASSPRAVGSLYEQYF.

The rearrangement links TRBV20-1 to TRBJ2-1; 7 bases map to TRBD2. V gave up 3 bases and J gave up 4 bases; unmatched junction bases: 6. Germline assignment: CDR1 DFQATT and CDR2 SNEGSKA (reference sequence). The CDR3 covers 14 residues. The CDR3 region has the DNA TGCAGTGCTAGTGGGCTAGCGGAATACAATGAGCAGTTCTTC. Translating gives CSASGLAEYNEQFF.

The chain employs TRBV5-1 and TRBJ2-7; D is unclear. The CDR3 is made up of 13 amino acids. Germline V gene data show CDR1 as SGHRS and CDR2 as YFSETQ. V shed 5 bases and J shed 0 bases, with 9 bases lying between them. CDR3 nucleotides: TGCGCCAGCAGTCGCGAGGCCTCCTACGAGCAGTACTTC. The encoded protein is CASSREASYEQYF.

The chain links TRBV6-1 to TRBJ1-2; TRBD1 aligns across 11 bases. V shed 3 bases and J 4 bases; nucleotides not matched to a gene: 7. Germline CDR1 reads MNHNS; CDR2 reads SASEGT. The CDR3 covers 16 residues. CDR3 region: CASSDGGTGGVYGYTF. DNA for the CDR3: TGTGCCAGCAGTGACGGCGGGACAGGGGGAGTCTATGGCTACACCTTC.

This clone was seen only a few times. The chain couples TRBV29-1 to TRBJ2-7, with D perhaps TRBD2 (5 bases). CDR1 is SQVTM and CDR2 is ANQGSEA in the germline V gene. Trimming removed 4 bases at V and 3 bases at J, with 7 bases between. The CDR3 has 11 amino acids. The CDR3 region has the DNA TGCAGCGTTGCTCGGGACTACGAGCAGTACTTC. It encodes CSVARDYEQYF.

This chain joins TRBV9 and TRBJ2-1; the match to TRBD1 covers 8 bases. The CDR3 spans 15 residues. CDR1 and CDR2 (germline): SGDLS, YYNGEE. With 3 bases clipped from V and 4 bases from J, the junction kept 6 bases outside the gene matches. The CDR3: CASSGGQGSYNEQFF. CDR3 nucleotide sequence: TGTGCCAGCAGCGGCGGACAGGGAAGTTACAATGAGCAGTTCTTC.

DNA of the CDR3: TGCGCCAGCAGCTTGGGCATTGGGAGGCTATCTAGCACAGATACGCAGTATTTT. It codes for CASSLGIGRLSSTDTQYF. This chain joins TRBV5-1 and TRBJ2-3; D possibly corresponds to TRBD2 (6 bases). Trimming stripped 0 bases from V and 0 bases from J, with 17 bases between. Germline loops: CDR1 SGHRS, CDR2 YFSETQ. The CDR3 is 18 residues long.

This clone was detected only once. The chain couples TRBV9 to TRBJ2-1; TRBD2 matches at 7 bases. Trimming at V came to 4 bases and at J to 1 base, leaving 5 bases not matched to a gene. Germline CDR1 is SGDLS and CDR2 is YYNGEE. The CDR3 totals 15 residues. The CDR3 protein is CASSPSSGSYNEQFF. The CDR3 DNA sequence: TGTGCCAGCAGCCCTTCTAGCGGATCCTACAATGAGCAGTTCTTC. Combining the CDR3 with reference TRBV9 and TRBJ2-1 gives the whole variable domain DSGVTQTPKHLITATGQRVTLRCSPRSGDLSVYWYQQSLDQGLQFLIQYYNGEERAKGNILERFSAQQFPDLHSELNLSSLELGDSALYFCASSPSSGSYNEQFFGPGTRLTVL.

This clone was detected only a few times. The chain has TRBV6-2 or TRBV6-3 and TRBJ2-3; maybe TRBD2 (6 bases). V lost 0 bases and J lost 5, with 15 bases in between. The CDR3 contains 16 residues. Germline lookup yields CDR1 MNHEY and CDR2 SVGEGT. The CDR3: CASSYSGTSPEDTQYF. The CDR3 DNA sequence: TGTGCCAGCAGTTACTCCGGAACTAGCCCAGAAGATACGCAGTATTTT.

The V and J genes are TRBV3-1 (or the pseudogene TRBV3-2) and TRBJ2-3, with 11 bases aligning to TRBD2. The CDR3 contains 16 residues. V lost 4 bases and J lost 9; bases outside the gene matches: 12. The germline V gene encodes CDR1 LGHDT and CDR2 YNNKEL (reference sequence). The CDR3 DNA is TGTGCCAGCAGCCCGCGTAGCGGGGGGGCCCGACGAACGCAGTATTTT. Its translation: CASSPRSGGARRTQYF.

The V gene is TRBV9, the J gene TRBJ2-1; no reliable D call. The CDR3 contains 14 residues. CDR1 SGDLS and CDR2 YYNGEE come from the germline V gene. With 0 bases removed from V and 10 bases from J, the gap between germline ends came to 14 bases. CDR3 nucleotides: TGTGCCAGCAGCGTAGAGGCGGCACAAAACGAGCAGTTCTTC. It encodes CASSVEAAQNEQFF.

The chain has TRBV5-1 and TRBJ2-2; D remains ambiguous. The CDR3 has 15 amino acids. V lost 0 bases and J 0 bases, leaving 6 bases between the germline ends. Germline V CDR1 and CDR2: SGHRS, YFSETQ. CDR3 amino acids: CASSLDSSNTGELFF. DNA of the CDR3: TGCGCCAGCAGCTTGGACAGTTCGAACACCGGGGAGCTGTTTTTT. The full variable domain, in which reference TRBV5-1 and TRBJ2-2 provide the parts outside the CDR3, is KAGVTQTPRYLIKTRGQQVTLSCSPISGHRSVSWYQQTPGQGLQFLFEYFSETQRNKGNFPGRFSGRQFSNSRSEMNVSTLELGDSALYLCASSLDSSNTGELFFGEGSRLTVL.

In regard to this clone: This sample includes further DNA sequences coding for the same CDR3. The V and J genes are TRBV7-2 and TRBJ1-1; D gene uncertain. V lost 1 base, J lost 1 base, and 7 bases lay in between. Germline-derived CDR1 and CDR2 are SGHTA and FQGNSA. The CDR3 spans 14 residues. The CDR3 spells CASSLGPGNTEAFF. As DNA, the CDR3 is TGTGCCAGCAGCTTAGGTCCGGGGAACACTGAAGCTTTCTTT.

The chain joins TRBV28 to TRBJ2-3, with 7 bases aligning to TRBD2. Germline V CDR1 and CDR2: MDHEN, SYDVKM. The CDR3 sequence is 14 residues long. J was trimmed by 6 bases and V by 3 bases; bases with no gene match: 6. This CDR3 reads CASSFVRERDTQYF. In DNA form, the CDR3 reads TGTGCCAGCAGTTTCGTGCGGGAGCGGGATACGCAGTATTTT.

In its sample, this clone was seen once. The chain combines TRBV3-1 (or the pseudogene TRBV3-2) with TRBJ1-2, with D possibly TRBD1 on 5 matching bases. The CDR3 spans 15 residues. The V end was cut by 4 bases, the J end by 0 bases, with 12 bases between. CDR1 and CDR2 (germline): LGHDT, YNNKEL (reference sequence). The CDR3 coding sequence is TGTGCCAGCAGCCCTCAGGGCGCCGCTAACTATGGCTACACCTTC. Amino acid sequence: CASSPQGAANYGYTF.

The chain employs TRBV24-1 and TRBJ1-5, with D unclear. Germline CDR1 KGHDR, CDR2 SFDVKD. Between the trimmed V and J ends, which lost 5 bases and 1 base, there was a span of 11 bases. The CDR3 runs 15 residues. The DNA for the CDR3 is TGTGCCACCAGTGCCCCGGGTCGGAGCAATCAGCCCCAGCATTTT. It codes for CATSAPGRSNQPQHF.

The chain joins TRBV11-3 to TRBJ2-5; D possibly corresponds to TRBD1 (6 bases). There are 13 residues in the CDR3. Trimming removed 5 bases at V and 2 bases at J, with 9 bases between. Germline CDR1 and CDR2: SGHNT and YENEEA. The CDR3 reads CASSQGQQETQYF. The CDR3 DNA is TGTGCCAGCAGCCAAGGACAGCAAGAGACCCAGTACTTC.

The chain links TRBV6-5 to TRBJ2-1; 8 positions agree with TRBD2. Looked up from germline, CDR1 is MNHEY and CDR2 is SVGAGI. The CDR3 sequence is 15 residues long. V dropped 4 bases and J dropped 8; count of bases not matched to a gene: 10. CDR3 loop: CASSSKAGEIYEQFF. In DNA, the CDR3 is TGTGCCAGCAGTTCGAAAGCGGGGGAGATCTATGAGCAGTTCTTC.

The chain uses TRBV5-1 and TRBJ2-3; TRBD1 agrees at 10 bases. The CDR3 has 17 residues. Per germline, CDR1 SGHRS and CDR2 YFSETQ. Losses at the gene ends were 4 bases for V and 1 base for J; bases not matched to a gene: 9. The CDR3 coding sequence is TGCGCCAGCAGCCTCAGAACCGGGACAGGGGGCACAGATACGCAGTATTTT. The encoded protein is CASSLRTGTGGTDTQYF.

This sequence joins TRBV27 and TRBJ2-5, with D perhaps TRBD1 (7 bases). Trimming took 6 bases from V and 9 from J, leaving 20 bases between them. The CDR3 spans 14 residues. The germline V gene has CDR1 MNHEY and CDR2 SMNVEV (reference sequence). The CDR3 loop reads CASSPGQGVAAQYF. CDR3 coding DNA: TGTGCCAGCAGCCCCGGGCAGGGGGTAGCGGCCCAGTACTTC.

J is TRBJ1-4 and V is TRBV5-6, with TRBD1 identical over 7 bases. Germline V gives CDR1 SGHDT, CDR2 YYEEEE. The CDR3 has 15 amino acids. The junction had 15 bases not matched to a gene; V was cut back by 4 bases and J by 12 bases. CDR3 sequence: CASSPGGGGGLELFF. The CDR3 DNA reads as TGTGCCAGCAGCCCCGGCGGCGGAGGGGGCTTGGAACTGTTTTTT. Based on the CDR3 plus reference TRBV5-6 and TRBJ1-4, the full variable domain is DAGVTQSPTHLIKTRGQQVTLRCSPKSGHDTVSWYQQALGQGPQFIFQYYEEEERQRGNFPDRFSGHQFPNYSSELNVNALLLGDSALYLCASSPGGGGGLELFFGSGTQLSVL.

This clone was seen at least ten times. V usage is TRBV7-9 and J usage is TRBJ2-7; 8 bases match TRBD2. V was clipped by 4 bases and J by 2 bases; unmatched bases: 7. Germline V gene sequence: CDR1 SEHNR, CDR2 FQNEAQ (reference sequence). This CDR3 comprises 15 residues. The CDR3 protein is CASSSTSGPTYEQYF. The CDR3 DNA sequence: TGTGCCAGCAGCTCCACTAGCGGTCCAACCTACGAGCAGTACTTC.

CDR3 amino acids: CASSLGSGTDTYEQYF. DNA for the CDR3: TGTGCCAGCAGCTTAGGTTCTGGGACAGATACCTACGAGCAGTACTTC. The genes are TRBV7-8 and TRBJ2-7; 7 bases fit TRBD1. Germline trimming cut 1 base from V and 2 bases from J; bases unmatched to any gene: 8. CDR1 and CDR2 from the germline V gene are SGHVS and FQNEAQ. This CDR3 has 16 residues. Variable domain in full (rest from reference TRBV7-8 and TRBJ2-7): GAGVSQSPRYKVAKRGQDVALRCDPISGHVSLFWYQQALGQGPEFLTYFQNEAQLDKSGLPSDRFFAERPEGSVSTLKIQRTQQEDSAVYLCASSLGSGTDTYEQYFGPGTRLTVT.

This chain links TRBV29-1 with TRBJ2-7, with D maybe TRBD2 (6 bases). Per the germline V gene, CDR1 is SQVTM and CDR2 is ANQGSEA. With 1 base removed from V and 7 bases from J, the gap between germline ends came to 41 bases. The CDR3 is 22 residues long. CDR3 sequence reads: CSVEAPIRQASSAGRPSREQYF. The CDR3 nucleotides read TGCAGCGTTGAAGCCCCAATACGACAAGCAAGTTCGGCGGGAAGGCCTTCGAGGGAGCAGTACTTC.

A single count supports this clone. The V gene is TRBV6-2 or TRBV6-3, the J gene TRBJ1-5; D is unclear. From germline, CDR1 is MNHEY and CDR2 SVGEGT. The CDR3 loop spans 14 amino acids. V shed 1 base and J shed 10 bases, with 14 bases lying between them. CDR3 bases: TGTGCCAGCAGTTACTACCTTGGGCGGGGACCCCAGCATTTT. Residues: CASSYYLGRGPQHF.

This sequence joins TRBV18 and TRBJ1-2; a possible D gene is TRBD1 (5 bases). Looked up from germline, CDR1 is KGHSH and CDR2 is LQKENI. With 6 bases removed from V and 4 bases from J, the gap between germline ends came to 12 bases. The CDR3 consists of 13 residues. Written as DNA, the CDR3 is TGTGCCAGCTCGGCCAGGACATCCTATGGCTACACCTTC. Encoded protein: CASSARTSYGYTF. Full variable domain (outside the CDR3, taken from reference TRBV18 and TRBJ1-2): NAGVMQNPRHLVRRRGQEARLRCSPMKGHSHVYWYRQLPEEGLKFMVYLQKENIIDESGMPKERFSAEFPKEGPSILRIQQVVRGDSAAYFCASSARTSYGYTFGSGTRLTVV.

This clone was seen once. The junction departs from the called germline gene at one end, perhaps through a read error. The rearrangement joins TRBV12-3 or TRBV12-4 to TRBJ2-1, with 12 bases matching TRBD2. This CDR3 is 11 amino acids long. The DNA for the CDR3 is TGTGCCAGCAGTCTAGCGGGGGGGGAGTTCTTC. This codes for CASSLAGGEFF.

The chain combines TRBV24-1 with TRBJ2-2, with D hard to call. Per germline, CDR1 KGHDR and CDR2 SFDVKD. The CDR3 runs to 16 residues. V was clipped by 5 bases and J by 5 bases, with 17 bases between them. CDR3 sequence reads: CATSGSFRFKTGELFF. In DNA, the CDR3 is TGTGCCACCAGTGGGTCTTTCCGGTTTAAGACCGGGGAGCTGTTTTTT.

The chain carries TRBV27 and TRBJ2-1; 14 positions agree with TRBD2. Per germline, CDR1 MNHEY and CDR2 SMNVEV (reference sequence). The CDR3 has 22 amino acids. Trimming at V came to 3 bases and at J to 0 bases, leaving 16 bases not matched to a gene. The CDR3 region is CASSFRIPGTSGGLSSYNEQFF. CDR3 DNA sequence: TGTGCCAGCAGTTTCCGGATCCCGGGGACTAGCGGGGGCCTGAGCTCCTACAATGAGCAGTTCTTC.